These T cell receptor beta chains were read from a single sample in a study of CXCR3-negative and CXCR3-positive naive CD8 T cells. TCRdb derives one entry per CDR3 protein from the 5' RACE reads, leaving out DNA. The sample has about 89,000 distinct CDR3 sequences. Material for sequencing was naive CXCR3+ CD8+ T cells from blood. These receptors originate from a human donor in good health. Some clones in this sample may be carry-over from other donors' samples. Both conserved end residues are part of each CDR3.

v_call	j_call	cdr3_aa
TRBV6-2/TRBV6-3	TRBJ2-7	CASSYNPGQGSYEQYF
TRBV18	TRBJ2-7	CASSGRTGEVEQYF
TRBV6-2/TRBV6-3	TRBJ2-6	CASSDRGPGANVLTF
TRBV10-3	TRBJ1-5	CAISTGIFNQPQHF
TRBV7-9	TRBJ1-1	CASSLDGEWIEAFF
TRBV5-1	TRBJ1-1	CASSLGQDLNTEAFF
TRBV7-8	TRBJ2-5	CASSLWTSGGDQETQYF
TRBV6-6	TRBJ2-5	CATGLAEIQGTQYF
TRBV30	TRBJ1-1	CATDVAGGMNTEAFF
TRBV29-1	TRBJ2-2	CSVHMGGELFF
TRBV9	TRBJ1-1	CASSLDRESMNTEAFF
TRBV14	TRBJ2-5	CASSQQGGIETQYF
TRBV4-2	TRBJ1-4	CASSQDRARNGEKLFF
TRBV19	TRBJ1-5	CASSFGERSNQPQHF
TRBV7-9	TRBJ2-7	CASSLVAGPSSYEQYF
TRBV6-2/TRBV6-3	TRBJ1-6	CASIGIWNSPLHF
TRBV7-9	TRBJ2-7	CASSPFGAYEQYF
TRBV28	TRBJ2-1	CASSLARQGADEQFF
TRBV6-4	TRBJ1-4	CALRTPIGNPTNEKLFF
TRBV14	TRBJ1-2	CASSPGGRGPSYGYTF
TRBV6-4	TRBJ2-6	CASSDSGANVLTF
TRBV7-7	TRBJ2-5	CASSSRLAGGLNQETQYF
TRBV7-2	TRBJ2-3	CASSSSLAAPSTDTQYF
TRBV29-1	TRBJ2-3	CSVLGLAGSADTQYF
TRBV7-9	TRBJ2-1	CASSSPTGYHYNEQFF